This T cell receptor beta chain was identified in a study of shared clonotypes between healthy human individuals. On the study more broadly: Aged 18 to 49, the donors were two women and a few men. CD4 naive and CD4 memory each took three plates per donor, while CD8 naive took two and CD8 memory one.

Over several immunoSEQ plates, each subset's genomic DNA was distributed in even portions. The protocol was immunoSEQ multiplex PCR, while the TCRdb copy is restricted to in-frame clones and leaves out a portion. Among around 750,000 clones listed, under 80% were seen once. Recent vaccinations or acute infections were absent in the healthy HIV-negative adult donors. This sequence originates from a woman in her twenties or thirties in good health. Input material: memory CD4+ T cells sorted from blood. Noted subset: CD45RA-negative fraction.

The CDR3 nucleotides read TGTGCCAGCAGCCTATCAAGGACCACAGATACGCAGTATTTT. This encodes CASSLSRTTDTQYF. The chain uses TRBV14 and TRBJ2-3; unclear D gene. CDR3 size: 14 residues. Trimming stripped 4 bases from V and 2 bases from J, with 10 bases between. The V gene's germline CDR1 is SGHDN and CDR2 FVKESK.